These T cell receptor beta chains were read from a single sample in a study of blood T cell repertoires in COVID-19. The protocol was immunoSEQ multiplex PCR, while the TCRdb copy is restricted to in-frame clones and leaves out a portion. This sample has some 180,000 clones, with more than 75% found just once. The sample was peripheral blood. The source of these receptors is a woman in her sixties with COVID-19, enrolled during active disease. Each CDR3 is given with its conserved first and last residue. A D gene is named only where the DNA matches it firmly. Clone size is stated in some rows and not others, as once, few, many or a class when expanded.

d_call: NA
j_call: TRBJ1-5
clone_size: NA
v_call: TRBV2
cdr3_nt: TGTGCCAGCAGTGACAGGGTGCTTTCGGTGCGCAATCAGCCCCAGCATTTT
cdr3_aa: CASSDRVLSVRNQPQHF

d_call: TRBD2
j_call: TRBJ2-1
clone_size: NA
v_call: TRBV6-4
cdr3_nt: TGTGCCAGCAGTGAGAATAGCGGGAGTTACAATGAGCAGTTCTTC
cdr3_aa: CASSENSGSYNEQFF

d_call: NA
j_call: TRBJ1-1
clone_size: NA
v_call: TRBV28
cdr3_nt: TGTGCCAGCATGCTAGCGAACACTGAAGCTTTCTTT
cdr3_aa: CASMLANTEAFF

d_call: NA
j_call: TRBJ2-1
clone_size: NA
v_call: TRBV16
cdr3_nt: TGTGCCAGCAGCCAATCCGGGGATGAGCAGTTCTTC
cdr3_aa: CASSQSGDEQFF

d_call: TRBD1
j_call: TRBJ1-6
clone_size: NA
v_call: TRBV25-1
cdr3_nt: TGTGCCAGCAGGGGACAGGGGGCTAGGTCACCCCTCCACTTT
cdr3_aa: CASRGQGARSPLHF

d_call: TRBD1
j_call: TRBJ1-6
clone_size: few
v_call: TRBV5-1
cdr3_nt: TGCGCCAGCAGCCCCCGCGGGACAGGGGATAATTCACCCCTCCACTTT
cdr3_aa: CASSPRGTGDNSPLHF

d_call: NA
j_call: TRBJ2-5
clone_size: NA
v_call: TRBV5-4
cdr3_nt: TGTGCCAGCGGACACTCACAAGAGACCCAGTACTTC
cdr3_aa: CASGHSQETQYF

d_call: NA
j_call: TRBJ2-4
clone_size: NA
v_call: TRBV27
cdr3_nt: TGTGCCAGCAGTTCCGTCTTAGCCAAAAACATTCAGTACTTC
cdr3_aa: CASSSVLAKNIQYF

d_call: NA
j_call: TRBJ1-6
clone_size: few
v_call: TRBV3-1/TRBV3-2
cdr3_nt: TGTGCCAGCAGCCAAGTAGGAGGGGTTTTAGATTCACCCCTCCACTTT
cdr3_aa: CASSQVGGVLDSPLHF

d_call: TRBD1
j_call: TRBJ1-6
clone_size: NA
v_call: TRBV27
cdr3_nt: TGTGCCAGCAGTCTAAAACAGGGGGCGGGTTTTGATTCACCCCTCCACTTT
cdr3_aa: CASSLKQGAGFDSPLHF

d_call: NA
j_call: TRBJ1-1
clone_size: NA
v_call: TRBV2
cdr3_nt: TGTGCCAGCACCCCAAGGGGGACGGTGAACACTGAAGCTTTCTTT
cdr3_aa: CASTPRGTVNTEAFF

d_call: NA
j_call: TRBJ1-1
clone_size: few
v_call: TRBV6-5
cdr3_nt: TGTGCCAGCAGTTACGTCACAGGAGTGAACACTGAAGCTTTCTTT
cdr3_aa: CASSYVTGVNTEAFF

d_call: NA
j_call: TRBJ1-1
clone_size: NA
v_call: TRBV7-2
cdr3_nt: TGTGCCAGCAGCTCCTTCGGGGGGACTGAAGCTTTCTTT
cdr3_aa: CASSSFGGTEAFF

d_call: NA
j_call: TRBJ1-6
clone_size: NA
v_call: TRBV7-9
cdr3_nt: TGTGCCAGCAGCGGCGAGCTTAAAGTTACAGGCCTCCACTTT
cdr3_aa: CASSGELKVTGLHF

d_call: NA
j_call: TRBJ1-1
clone_size: NA
v_call: TRBV3-1/TRBV3-2
cdr3_nt: TGTGCCAGCAGCCAAGCAGATAAGAACACTGAAGCTTTCTTT
cdr3_aa: CASSQADKNTEAFF

d_call: NA
j_call: TRBJ2-7
clone_size: NA
v_call: TRBV5-4
cdr3_nt: TGTGCCAGCAGCATCGACACTTACTCCTACGAGCAGTACTTC
cdr3_aa: CASSIDTYSYEQYF

d_call: NA
j_call: TRBJ2-2
clone_size: NA
v_call: TRBV7-3
cdr3_nt: TGTGCCAGCAGCTTAAAGCCCGACGTGGGGGCCACCGGGGAGCTGTTTTTT
cdr3_aa: CASSLKPDVGATGELFF

d_call: TRBD2
j_call: TRBJ2-3
clone_size: NA
v_call: TRBV6-6
cdr3_nt: TGTGCCAGCAGTTACCGTGCCGGGGGGGAGGGAGATACGCAGTATTTT
cdr3_aa: CASSYRAGGEGDTQYF

d_call: TRBD1
j_call: TRBJ2-5
clone_size: NA
v_call: TRBV7-8
cdr3_nt: TGTGCCAGCAGCTATGGGACAGGCCAAGAGACCCAGTACTTC
cdr3_aa: CASSYGTGQETQYF

d_call: TRBD1
j_call: TRBJ1-5
clone_size: NA
v_call: TRBV27
cdr3_nt: TGTGCCAGCAGTCCATCGCAGGGGGCAAGCAATCAGCCCCAGCATTTT
cdr3_aa: CASSPSQGASNQPQHF

d_call: TRBD2
j_call: TRBJ2-3
clone_size: NA
v_call: TRBV30
cdr3_nt: TGTGCCTGGAGCCTAAGCGGGAGTTGGTTAAATACGCAGTATTTT
cdr3_aa: CAWSLSGSWLNTQYF

d_call: NA
j_call: TRBJ2-5
clone_size: many
v_call: TRBV19
cdr3_nt: TGTGCCAGTAGTATCACCGGGGGTCAAGAGACCCAGTACTTC
cdr3_aa: CASSITGGQETQYF

d_call: TRBD2
j_call: TRBJ2-2
clone_size: NA
v_call: TRBV11-2
cdr3_nt: TGTGCCAGCAGCGCTAGCGGGGCGTTAGCCGGGGAGCTGTTTTTT
cdr3_aa: CASSASGALAGELFF

d_call: NA
j_call: TRBJ1-5
clone_size: few
v_call: TRBV19
cdr3_nt: TGTGCCAGTAGTATGGGTAAACAGCTCGGGGGCAATCAGCCCCAGCATTTT
cdr3_aa: CASSMGKQLGGNQPQHF

d_call: NA
j_call: TRBJ2-1
clone_size: NA
v_call: TRBV7-7
cdr3_nt: TGTGCTAGCAGCTTAGTACAGGGTGTTGAGCAGTTCTTC
cdr3_aa: CASSLVQGVEQFF

d_call: TRBD1
j_call: TRBJ1-4
clone_size: NA
v_call: TRBV13
cdr3_nt: TGTGCCAGCAGCAGGCAAATTTACGACAGGGTAGATGAAAAACTGTTTTTT
cdr3_aa: CASSRQIYDRVDEKLFF

d_call: NA
j_call: TRBJ1-3
clone_size: NA
v_call: TRBV3-1/TRBV3-2
cdr3_nt: TGTGCCAGCAGCCAAGTGGGAGTTGGAAACACCATATATTTT
cdr3_aa: CASSQVGVGNTIYF

d_call: TRBD1
j_call: TRBJ1-6
clone_size: few
v_call: TRBV28
cdr3_nt: TGTGCCAGCAGCCCCGACAGGGGGCCTTCCTATAATTCACCCCTCCACTTT
cdr3_aa: CASSPDRGPSYNSPLHF

d_call: TRBD1
j_call: TRBJ1-5
clone_size: NA
v_call: TRBV6-6
cdr3_nt: TGTGCCAGCATCTTACAGGGGACAGGGGTACAGCCCCAGCATTTT
cdr3_aa: CASILQGTGVQPQHF

d_call: NA
j_call: TRBJ2-3
clone_size: NA
v_call: TRBV6-5
cdr3_nt: TGTGCCAGCACCCGGGGGTCCACAGATACGCAGTATTTT
cdr3_aa: CASTRGSTDTQYF

d_call: TRBD1
j_call: TRBJ2-3
clone_size: NA
v_call: TRBV9
cdr3_nt: TGTGCCAGCAGCAGGACAGGGGCCGGACGGAATACGCAGTATTTT
cdr3_aa: CASSRTGAGRNTQYF

d_call: TRBD1
j_call: TRBJ1-6
clone_size: NA
v_call: TRBV6-5
cdr3_nt: TGTGCCAGCAGCGTGGACAGGGGAGAATCACCCCTCCACTTT
cdr3_aa: CASSVDRGESPLHF

d_call: NA
j_call: TRBJ1-1
clone_size: NA
v_call: TRBV7-3
cdr3_nt: TGTGCCAGCAGCTTAACTCGGGGTAACACTGAAGCTTTCTTT
cdr3_aa: CASSLTRGNTEAFF

d_call: NA
j_call: TRBJ2-1
clone_size: NA
v_call: TRBV29-1
cdr3_nt: TGCAGCGTTCGACCCCAGGGGTTGGTCAATGAGCAGTTCTTC
cdr3_aa: CSVRPQGLVNEQFF

d_call: TRBD1
j_call: TRBJ1-2
clone_size: NA
v_call: TRBV6-5
cdr3_nt: TGTGCCAGCAGTACAGGGGGCGCGAAGTCTGGCTACACCTTC
cdr3_aa: CASSTGGAKSGYTF

d_call: TRBD1
j_call: TRBJ1-4
clone_size: NA
v_call: TRBV5-4
cdr3_nt: TGTGCCAGCAGCTTGCCGGGACAGAGTGAAAAACTGTTTTTT
cdr3_aa: CASSLPGQSEKLFF

d_call: TRBD2
j_call: TRBJ2-1
clone_size: NA
v_call: TRBV9
cdr3_nt: TGTGCCAGCAGCGCACCGGGACTAGCGGGGGGAGGTGAGCAGTTCTTC
cdr3_aa: CASSAPGLAGGGEQFF

d_call: TRBD1
j_call: TRBJ1-1
clone_size: NA
v_call: TRBV6-2/TRBV6-3
cdr3_nt: TGTGCCAGCAGTTACTCTCCGGGACAGATGAACACTGAAGCTTTCTTT
cdr3_aa: CASSYSPGQMNTEAFF

d_call: NA
j_call: TRBJ2-4
clone_size: NA
v_call: TRBV3-1/TRBV3-2
cdr3_nt: TGTGCCAGCAGCTCGATTACCGAGGGCGCCAAAAACATTCAGTACTTC
cdr3_aa: CASSSITEGAKNIQYF

d_call: NA
j_call: TRBJ2-7
clone_size: NA
v_call: TRBV6-5
cdr3_nt: TGTGCATACCGGGACACCCTCTACGAGCAGTACTTC
cdr3_aa: CAYRDTLYEQYF

d_call: NA
j_call: TRBJ2-3
clone_size: NA
v_call: TRBV5-1
cdr3_nt: TGCGCCAGCAGCTTGGTTGCACAGCCCACAGATACGCAGTATTTT
cdr3_aa: CASSLVAQPTDTQYF

d_call: TRBD1
j_call: TRBJ1-2
clone_size: NA
v_call: TRBV10-2
cdr3_nt: TGCGCCAGCAGTGCTCTGGGACAGGGGGCGACACCGCGCACGACGATCCCCTTC
cdr3_aa: CASSALGQGATPRTTIPF

d_call: NA
j_call: TRBJ1-5
clone_size: NA
v_call: TRBV28
cdr3_nt: TGTGCCAGCAGTTTATCGGGACAGCCCCAGCATTTT
cdr3_aa: CASSLSGQPQHF

d_call: NA
j_call: TRBJ1-1
clone_size: NA
v_call: TRBV12-3/TRBV12-4
cdr3_nt: TGTGCCAGCAGTTTAATCGGATCAGGGGATTCTTTCTTT
cdr3_aa: CASSLIGSGDSFF

d_call: TRBD1
j_call: TRBJ2-7
clone_size: NA
v_call: TRBV4-1
cdr3_nt: TGCGCCAGCAGCCAAGAAGGGACAGCCCAAACCTACGAGCAGTACTTC
cdr3_aa: CASSQEGTAQTYEQYF

d_call: TRBD1
j_call: TRBJ2-3
clone_size: NA
v_call: TRBV18
cdr3_nt: TGTGCCAGCTCATCGACAGGGTTCGGCGATACGCAGTATTTT
cdr3_aa: CASSSTGFGDTQYF

d_call: TRBD1
j_call: TRBJ1-3
clone_size: NA
v_call: TRBV11-2
cdr3_nt: TGTGCCAGCAGCTTCGACAGGGGATACGGAAACACCATATATTTT
cdr3_aa: CASSFDRGYGNTIYF

d_call: TRBD1
j_call: TRBJ1-1
clone_size: few
v_call: TRBV2
cdr3_nt: TGTGCCAGCAGTCGACAGGGGGTTGGGGTAAACGCTGAAGCTTTCTTT
cdr3_aa: CASSRQGVGVNAEAFF

d_call: NA
j_call: TRBJ1-3
clone_size: NA
v_call: TRBV29-1
cdr3_nt: TGCAGCGTCGAGATCGGAAACACCATATATTTT
cdr3_aa: CSVEIGNTIYF

d_call: NA
j_call: TRBJ2-2
clone_size: NA
v_call: TRBV19
cdr3_nt: TGTGCCAGTAGTATACAGTCGAACACCGGGGAGCTGTTTTTT
cdr3_aa: CASSIQSNTGELFF

d_call: NA
j_call: TRBJ2-5
clone_size: NA
v_call: TRBV9
cdr3_nt: TGTGCCAGCAGCGTAGAGGCGGGAATAGAGACCCAGTACTTC
cdr3_aa: CASSVEAGIETQYF

d_call: TRBD2
j_call: TRBJ2-3
clone_size: NA
v_call: TRBV11-3
cdr3_nt: TGTGCCAGCAGCTCTAGCGGGAGACCCAGCACAGATACGCAGTATTTT
cdr3_aa: CASSSSGRPSTDTQYF

d_call: NA
j_call: TRBJ1-3
clone_size: NA
v_call: TRBV2
cdr3_nt: TGTGCCAGCATTTCCCCCGTAGGGGGCTCTGGAAACACCATATATTTT
cdr3_aa: CASISPVGGSGNTIYF